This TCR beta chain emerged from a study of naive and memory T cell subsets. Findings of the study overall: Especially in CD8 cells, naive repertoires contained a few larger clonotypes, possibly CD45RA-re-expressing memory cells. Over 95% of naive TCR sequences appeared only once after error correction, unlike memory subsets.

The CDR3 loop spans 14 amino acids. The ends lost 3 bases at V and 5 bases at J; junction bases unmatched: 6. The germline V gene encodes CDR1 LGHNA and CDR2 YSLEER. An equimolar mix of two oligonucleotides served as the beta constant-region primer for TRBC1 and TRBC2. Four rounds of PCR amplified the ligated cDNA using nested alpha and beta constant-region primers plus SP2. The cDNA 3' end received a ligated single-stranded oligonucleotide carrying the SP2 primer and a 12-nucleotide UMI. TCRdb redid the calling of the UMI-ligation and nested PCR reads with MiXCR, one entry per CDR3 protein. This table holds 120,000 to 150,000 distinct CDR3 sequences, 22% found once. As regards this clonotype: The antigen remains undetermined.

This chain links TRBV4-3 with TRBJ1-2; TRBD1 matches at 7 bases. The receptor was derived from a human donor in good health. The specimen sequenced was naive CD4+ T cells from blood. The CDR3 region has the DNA TGCGCCAGCAGCCAGGCGACAGGGAGGTATGGCTACACCTTC. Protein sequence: CASSQATGRYGYTF.